One T cell receptor beta chain is described in this entry. Its antigen has not been determined. The input lacks base qualities; no much larger clone sits a single base away. The entry originates in a study of T cell responses to AZD1222 COVID-19 vaccine (dated by TCRdb to the early 2020s). Some background on the complete study: AZD1222 recipients with second doses at about 4 weeks or about 12 weeks were pooled, because spike-specific TCR depth and breadth did not differ between schedules. Trial participants were enrolled into age subgroups of 18-55, 56-69 and 70-plus years, which contained around 140, 26 and 57 TCR-sequenced participants, respectively. TCR sequencing was performed for 230 to 250 trial participants, of whom some 200 were given two doses of AZD1222 and some 25 were given two doses of MenACWY control vaccine. Study-wide conclusions, independent of this receptor: Reportedly, close to half of the unique spike-specific TCRs recognized epitopes lying outside the regions that are mutated in the B.1.351 and B.1.1.7 variants. After two AZD1222 doses, spike-specific TCR breadth and depth were significantly higher than at day 0 and than in MenACWY recipients. Conclusions about previously exposed vaccinees were limited because only 6 or 7 AZD1222 recipients were SARS-CoV-2 seropositive at baseline. The vaccine-associated CD4 TCRs covered the entire spike protein, and the dominant responses fell in regions 160-218 and 743-854. Because no day 14 peak-response samples were available, the repertoires could be characterized only after the peak T cell response. Participants were mostly white British, with more females than males. The authors suggested clonal diversity may have been underestimated. The 56-69-year group was small, and its depth increase did not reach significance, likely because of low power.

The CDR3 regions of human TCRbeta chains were subjected to immunosequencing. Processing in the source paper ran as follows. TCRs in the repertoires were compared against a reference library of SARS-CoV-2-specific TCRs that had been generated with the MIRA antigen-specificity platform. Breadth was defined as the fraction of unique TCRs that were SARS-CoV-2-associated. Depth was defined as the fraction of total T cells that were SARS-CoV-2-associated. Using the MIRA data, each spike-specific TCR was assigned both to the spike region to which the TCR was reactive and to a CD4 or CD8 class. Log10-transformed breadth and depth values were compared by one-way ANOVA with Sidak's multiple comparisons tests. What TCRdb holds here is the immuneACCESS table cut down to in-frame rearrangements. Part of the clones is not present; checked against another copy, under half of the missing clones reflect an unresolved V gene, and the others are unexplained. That table furnishes V, J and clone size, whereas the DNA furnished D and trimming. A total of about 62,000 clones appear in this sample, around three quarters of them only once. The ten largest clones capture over 13% of the sample.

The time point label on this specimen signifies: baseline before first vaccination. Vaccinee samples were obtained from the UK trials COV001 and COV002, which included a single-blind randomized controlled phase 2/3 trial of AZD1222 (ChAdOx1 nCoV-19) in healthy adults. For TCRbeta chain sequencing, PBMC samples from trial participants were taken at day 0 and at day 28 after the second dose. Trimming removed 0 bases from V and 6 bases from J; the gene matches leave 7 bases unexplained. The CDR3 runs 15 amino acids, cysteine and phenylalanine included. Of all the DNA, just the CDR3 is kept, 45 bases in frame from base 1. The germline V gene encodes CDR1 MNHEY and CDR2 SVGEGT.

The clonotype comes from an adult in good health. The input for sequencing was peripheral blood, taken on day 0 of AZD1222 vaccination. The chain employs TRBV6-2 or TRBV6-3 and TRBJ1-2; 7 nucleotides in the junction match TRBD1. The nucleotide sequence reads TGTGCCAGCAGTTACTCTCTGGGGGACAGAAATGGCTACACCTTC. Translation gives CASSYSLGDRNGYTF.